This T cell receptor (beta chain) was captured by sequencing in a study of Graves' ophthalmopathy and Graves' hyperthyroidism. The authors amplified TCR beta CDR3 regions from RNA transcripts. First-round RT-PCR used HTBI primers; second-round multiplex PCR followed. One entry per CDR3 protein, called by TCRdb with MiXCR from the multiplex PCR reads. The sample carries roughly 350,000 distinct CDR3 sequences, about a sixth recorded once. This CDR3 has 11 amino acids. The V end was cut by 6 bases, the J end by 1 base, with 6 bases between. CDR1 DFQATT and CDR2 SNEGSKA come from the germline V gene (reference sequence). This clonotype was picked up a small number of times. Stable hyperthyroid donors showed no ophthalmopathy during 18 months follow-up.

This sequence was found in an adult woman with stable Graves' hyperthyroidism. Material for sequencing was peripheral blood. V gene TRBV20-1 combines with J gene TRBJ2-5; D remains ambiguous. Written as DNA, the CDR3 is TGCAGTGCAGTGATCCAAGAGACCCAGTACTTC. Protein sequence: CSAVIQETQYF.